These 16 T cell receptor beta chains came from one sample sequenced in a study of CD8+CD57+ T cells in acquired aplastic anemia. Only patients with CD8+CD57+ cell expansion on flow cytometry were chosen for sequencing. Genomic DNA was employed as the template in profiling TCR beta VDJ and CDR3. TCRdb called the reads again in MiXCR, with one record for every CDR3 protein. The sample has tens of thousands of distinct CDR3 sequences, around 70% seen once. The sample comprised sorted CD4+, CD8+, or CD8+CD57+ T cells (not recorded which) from PBMCs. These receptor sequences come from a human donor with aplastic anemia.

This sequence joins TRBV10-3 and TRBJ1-2, with unresolved D. Germline V CDR1 and CDR2: ENHRY, SYGVKD. This CDR3 is built from 13 residues. V dropped 4 bases and J dropped 2 bases, with 8 bases sitting between them. The CDR3 DNA is TGTGCCATCAGTGGAGGTCAGAACTATGGCTACACCTTC. This encodes CAISGGQNYGYTF.

In this sample, this clonotype turned up a few times. The chain couples TRBV11-2 to TRBJ1-1, with 7 positions matching TRBD1. The CDR3 consists of 15 residues. Germline V lookup: CDR1 SGHAT, CDR2 FQNNGV. The ends lost 5 bases at V and 3 bases at J; junction bases unmatched: 9. The CDR3 reads CASSQPRGGDTEAFF. The CDR3, as DNA: TGTGCCAGCAGCCAACCCAGGGGGGGGGACACTGAAGCTTTCTTT.

The chain recombines TRBV7-9 with TRBJ1-1; D remains unclear. This CDR3 contains 13 residues. Germline-derived CDR1 and CDR2 are SEHNR and FQNEAQ (reference sequence). Between the trimmed V and J ends, which lost 3 bases and 1 base, there was a span of 6 bases. The CDR3 spells CASSFTANTEAFF. The CDR3 DNA reads as TGTGCCAGCAGCTTCACCGCGAACACTGAAGCTTTCTTT.

As to this clonotype: This may arise from a read error, as a much more abundant clone is one base away. V and J are TRBV7-8 and TRBJ2-1; D not resolved. The CDR3 runs to 11 residues. Germline loops: CDR1 SGHVS, CDR2 FQNEAQ. Trimming took off 5 bases at V and 2 bases at J, with 1 base between the two ends. The CDR3 loop is CASSPYNEQFF. CDR3 sequence (DNA): TGTGCCAGCAGCCCCTACAATGAGCAGTTCTTC. Complete variable domain (other parts from reference TRBV7-8 and TRBJ2-1): GAGVSQSPRYKVAKRGQDVALRCDPISGHVSLFWYQQALGQGPEFLTYFQNEAQLDKSGLPSDRFFAERPEGSVSTLKIQRTQQEDSAVYLCASSPYNEQFFGPGTRLTVL.

This clonotype was counted once. The rearrangement links TRBV19 to TRBJ1-3; no definite D call. Trimming took 5 bases from V and 4 from J, leaving 18 bases between them. The CDR3 extends over 16 amino acids. Germline V CDR1 and CDR2: LNHDA, SQIVND (reference sequence). The CDR3 region has the DNA TGTGCCAGTAGTGCCTTGTTCCGGACGATCGGAAACACCATATATTTT. Encoded protein: CASSALFRTIGNTIYF.

The V gene is TRBV11-2, the J gene TRBJ2-3; D remains unclear. In germline, CDR1 is SGHAT, CDR2 FQNNGV. V was cut by 0 bases and J by 6 bases, with 10 bases left in between. CDR3 length equals 14 residues. This CDR3 reads CASSLDWAGDTQYF. CDR3 DNA sequence: TGTGCCAGCAGCTTAGATTGGGCTGGCGATACGCAGTATTTT.

V and J are TRBV10-3 and TRBJ2-1; TRBD2 matches at 8 bases. Germline CDR1 reads ENHRY; CDR2 reads SYGVKD. J gave up 7 bases and V 8 bases, and 7 bases lay outside the gene matches. The CDR3 has 13 residues. The CDR3 DNA follows: TGTGCCATCCGTCCCGGGACTAGGAATGAGCAGTTCTTC. Its translation: CAIRPGTRNEQFF.

This chain joins TRBV5-4 and TRBJ2-5; 9 positions match TRBD2. Germline loops: CDR1 SGHNT, CDR2 YYREEE (reference sequence). Trimming at V came to 4 bases and at J to 5 bases, leaving 12 bases not matched to a gene. The CDR3 loop spans 16 amino acids. In DNA, the CDR3 is TGTGCCAGCAGCCCCCAGCGGGGGGCATCGCTTGAGACCCAGTACTTC. It is translated as CASSPQRGASLETQYF.

The rearrangement joins TRBV15 to TRBJ2-5; possible D gene TRBD2, 5 bases. The germline V and J ends were trimmed by 0 bases and 7 bases, with 6 bases remaining between them. CDR1 is LNHNV and CDR2 is YYDKDF in the germline V gene (reference sequence). The CDR3 spans 12 residues. As DNA, the CDR3 is TGTGCCACCAGCAGAGATGGGAGGACCCAGTACTTC. Protein product: CATSRDGRTQYF.

This clonotype was counted only a few times. The chain employs TRBV15 and TRBJ2-7; D unresolved. The CDR3 spans 15 residues. Germline CDR1 LNHNV, CDR2 YYDKDF (reference sequence). Trimming shortened V by 1 base and J by 3 bases, and 13 bases separated the two germline ends. The CDR3 is CATSRGRAGSYEQYF. For the CDR3, the DNA is TGTGCCACCAGCAGAGGTCGAGCAGGAAGCTACGAGCAGTACTTC. Complete variable domain (other parts from reference TRBV15 and TRBJ2-7): DAMVIQNPRYQVTQFGKPVTLSCSQTLNHNVMYWYQQKSSQAPKLLFHYYDKDFNNEADTPDNFQSRRPNTSFCFLDIRSPGLGDTAMYLCATSRGRAGSYEQYFGPGTRLTVT.

The chain joins TRBV29-1 to TRBJ2-3, with D hard to call. The CDR3 extends over 10 amino acids. V was clipped by 8 bases and J by 1 base, with 4 bases between them. CDR1 is SQVTM, CDR2 ANQGSEA, per germline. The CDR3 sequence: CSLGTDTQYF. CDR3 nucleotides: TGCAGCCTAGGCACAGATACGCAGTATTTT.

The genes are TRBV19 and TRBJ2-7, with a tentative D call TRBD1 (6 bases). The CDR3 sequence is 13 residues long. The germline gives CDR1 LNHDA, CDR2 SQIVND (reference sequence). The V and J ends lost 6 bases and 5 bases respectively, with 14 bases between them. CDR3 sequence: CASSPQDRNEQYF. The DNA of the CDR3 is TGTGCCAGTAGCCCTCAGGACAGAAACGAGCAGTACTTC.

The chain combines TRBV7-9 with TRBJ1-6, with D unclear. The CDR3 is made up of 14 amino acids. CDR1 and CDR2 (germline): SEHNR, FQNEAQ (reference sequence). Trimming took off 1 base at V and 5 bases at J, with 6 bases between the two ends. CDR3 sequence: CASSLDPNNSPLHF. The CDR3 nucleotides are TGTGCCAGCAGCTTAGACCCGAATAATTCACCCCTCCACTTT.

The chain joins TRBV20-1 to TRBJ1-1, with D perhaps matching TRBD1 (6 bases). Germline loops: CDR1 DFQATT, CDR2 SNEGSKA (reference sequence). The CDR3 loop spans 15 amino acids. V lost 2 bases, J lost 4 bases, and 17 bases lay in between. CDR3 sequence: CSARPSGTSRTEAFF. The CDR3 coding sequence is TGCAGTGCTAGACCTTCAGGGACAAGTCGCACTGAAGCTTTCTTT.

The J gene is TRBJ1-2, the V gene TRBV6-1; perhaps TRBD1 as D (5 bases). Trimming pared 7 bases from V and 4 bases from J, leaving 16 bases between. This CDR3 is built from 14 residues. From germline, CDR1 is MNHNS and CDR2 SASEGT. Here the CDR3 reads CASTLSGGSYGYTF. The CDR3 coding sequence is TGTGCCAGCACCCTCTCGGGGGGGTCCTATGGCTACACCTTC.

The chain is built from TRBV10-3 and TRBJ1-1; perhaps TRBD1 as D (6 bases). Germline CDR1 and CDR2: ENHRY and SYGVKD. CDR3 length equals 15 residues. The germline V and J ends were trimmed by 4 bases and 2 bases, with 14 bases remaining between them. Here the CDR3 reads CAISGTGHTNTEAFF. The CDR3 DNA reads as TGTGCCATCAGTGGGACGGGACACACCAACACTGAAGCTTTCTTT.